Shown below are 22 T cell receptor beta chains from a single sample sequenced in a study of cytomegalovirus exposure and HLA in healthy donors. It was with 60 Vbeta and 13 Jbeta primers that the PCR ran. Generated by immunoSEQ multiplex PCR, the TCRdb table keeps only in-frame clones and is missing some. Of 150,000 or so clones in the sample, 65% to 90% were seen once. Sequenced sample: PBMCs. The receptors derive from a woman between 45 and 60 years old in good health and CMV-seropositive.

The chain links TRBV19 to TRBJ2-1; 9 bases fit TRBD1. CDR1 is LNHDA, CDR2 SQIVND, per germline (reference sequence). CDR3 length equals 15 residues. V shed 4 bases, J shed 3 bases, and the junction held 4 bases outside the gene matches. CDR3: CASSNDRGYYNEQFF. The DNA for the CDR3 is TGTGCCAGTAGTAACGACAGGGGGTACTACAATGAGCAGTTCTTC.

As concerns this clone: The sample holds other DNA sequences that translate to the same CDR3. This chain uses TRBV30 with TRBJ2-1; D gene unclear. Between the trimmed V and J ends, which lost 0 bases and 0 bases, there was a span of 6 bases. This CDR3 contains 14 residues. Germline V lookup: CDR1 GTSNPN, CDR2 SVGIG (reference sequence). The CDR3 nucleotides read TGTGCCTGGAGTGTCACGGGCTCCTACAATGAGCAGTTCTTC. It translates to CAWSVTGSYNEQFF.

This clone was counted once. The chain carries TRBV9 and TRBJ2-3, with 12 bases matching TRBD2. Germline V gene data show CDR1 as SGDLS and CDR2 as YYNGEE. The CDR3 has 16 amino acids. V dropped 2 bases and J dropped 2; count of bases not matched to a gene: 3. The CDR3 loop is CASSVGTSGYTDTQYF. As DNA, the CDR3 is TGTGCCAGCAGCGTGGGGACTAGCGGGTACACAGATACGCAGTATTTT.

This clone was observed a handful of times. The rearrangement links TRBV4-3 to TRBJ2-7, with 8 bases matching TRBD2. The CDR3 is 16 amino acids. In germline, CDR1 is LGHNA, CDR2 YSLEER. The J segment lost 4 bases and the V segment lost 0 bases, leaving 8 bases of the junction unmatched. CDR3 residues: CASSQDSGLAAYEQYF. In DNA form, the CDR3 reads TGCGCCAGCAGCCAAGATAGTGGACTAGCTGCTTACGAGCAGTACTTC.

Turning to this clone: This sample also contains other DNA sequences that code for the same CDR3. V usage is TRBV5-6 and J usage is TRBJ1-5; no firm D call. The CDR3 extends over 15 amino acids. The germline V and J ends were trimmed by 0 bases and 1 base, with 8 bases remaining between them. Germline V gene data show CDR1 as SGHDT and CDR2 as YYEEEE. CDR3 nucleotides: TGTGCCAGCAGCTTGGGGACGGGGAGCAATCAGCCCCAGCATTTT. Amino acid sequence: CASSLGTGSNQPQHF.

The chain has TRBV18 and TRBJ2-3, with TRBD1 matching over 9 bases. V lost 8 bases to trimming and J lost 3 bases; unmatched junction nucleotides: 3. This CDR3 has 13 amino acids. Germline V lookup: CDR1 KGHSH, CDR2 LQKENI. CDR3 region: CASGDRVTDTQYF. The CDR3 bases are TGTGCCAGCGGGGACAGGGTGACAGATACGCAGTATTTT.

The rearrangement joins TRBV28 to TRBJ2-7, with 8 bases fitting TRBD2. Germline CDR1 MDHEN, CDR2 SYDVKM. After removal of 4 bases from V and 6 bases from J, the junction contained 11 bases not matched to a gene. There are 15 residues in the CDR3. The CDR3 sequence: CASSSRGSGGREQYF. CDR3 nucleotide sequence: TGTGCCAGCAGTTCACGGGGGTCGGGGGGGCGCGAGCAGTACTTC.

The chain has TRBV7-2 and TRBJ1-5; 9 bases match TRBD1. Germline CDR1 and CDR2: SGHTA and FQGNSA. The CDR3 length is 14 residues. Germline trimming cut 5 bases from V and 4 bases from J; bases unmatched to any gene: 3. The CDR3 bases are TGTGCCAGCAGCCCGACAGGGGGTAATCAGCCCCAGCATTTT. It codes for CASSPTGGNQPQHF.

Note on this clone: The same CDR3 can be traced to other DNA sequences in this sample. This chain uses TRBV18 with TRBJ1-2, with 7 bases identical to TRBD1. CDR1 and CDR2 (germline): KGHSH, LQKENI. Germline trimming cut 3 bases from V and 4 bases from J; bases unmatched to any gene: 5. This CDR3 contains 14 residues. CDR3 bases: TGTGCCAGCTCACCTTCACGGGACAGCTATGGCTACACCTTC. It codes for CASSPSRDSYGYTF.

The count of this clone is one. The chain joins TRBV18 to TRBJ2-7; 7 positions match TRBD1. V dropped 2 bases and J dropped 2; count of bases not matched to a gene: 3. CDR1 KGHSH and CDR2 LQKENI come from the germline V gene. CDR3 length equals 14 residues. CDR3 region: CASSPDRATYEQYF. In DNA form, the CDR3 reads TGTGCCAGCTCACCAGACAGGGCCACCTACGAGCAGTACTTC.

V gene TRBV7-9 combines with J gene TRBJ2-7; D gene uncertain. Trimming took 6 bases from V and 5 from J, leaving 11 bases between them. Germline V gene sequence: CDR1 SEHNR, CDR2 FQNEAQ (reference sequence). The CDR3 covers 12 residues. In nucleotides, the CDR3 is TGTGCCAGCAGTACCGGTCGGGACGAGCAGTACTTC. Translation gives CASSTGRDEQYF.

V usage is TRBV13 and J usage is TRBJ2-3, with 10 bases lining up with TRBD2. The CDR3 contains 15 residues. J gave up 6 bases and V 5 bases, and 8 bases lay outside the gene matches. CDR1 and CDR2 from the germline V gene are PRHDT and FYEKMQ (reference sequence). The DNA for the CDR3 is TGTGCCAGCAGCCCTAGCGGGGGAGCCAGGGATACGCAGTATTTT. Encoded protein: CASSPSGGARDTQYF.

J is TRBJ2-3 and V is TRBV29-1, with 8 bases fitting TRBD2. V lost 4 bases to trimming and J lost 4 bases; unmatched junction nucleotides: 4. The germline gives CDR1 SQVTM, CDR2 ANQGSEA. This CDR3 has 13 amino acids. The chain's CDR3 is CSVAGGEADTQYF. CDR3 DNA: TGCAGCGTTGCGGGAGGGGAGGCAGATACGCAGTATTTT.

The gene calls are TRBV19 and TRBJ2-2, with 9 nucleotides matching TRBD1. The ends lost 3 bases at V and 0 bases at J; junction bases unmatched: 5. The CDR3 length is 17 residues. Germline CDR1 and CDR2: LNHDA and SQIVND (reference sequence). CDR3 sequence: CASSISGTGSNTGELFF. The CDR3 DNA reads TGTGCCAGTAGTATTTCGGGGACAGGGTCGAACACCGGGGAGCTGTTTTTT. Full variable domain (rest looked up from reference TRBV19 and TRBJ2-2): DGGITQSPKYLFRKEGQNVTLSCEQNLNHDAMYWYRQDPGQGLRLIYYSQIVNDFQKGDIAEGYSVSREKKESFPLTVTSAQKNPTAFYLCASSISGTGSNTGELFFGEGSRLTVL.

This sequence joins TRBV13 and TRBJ2-2; 7 nucleotides agree with TRBD1. Germline V gene data show CDR1 as PRHDT and CDR2 as FYEKMQ (reference sequence). The CDR3 has 15 amino acids. V lost 5 bases to trimming and J lost 7 bases; unmatched junction nucleotides: 10. CDR3 region: CASSPGTDIFGELFF. For the CDR3, the DNA is TGTGCCAGCAGCCCCGGGACAGATATTTTCGGGGAGCTGTTTTTT.

CDR3 protein: CASRTGGPSRRELFF. CDR3 nucleotides: TGTGCCAGCAGGACGGGGGGGCCCTCCAGGAGGGAGCTGTTTTTT. The chain combines TRBV27 with TRBJ2-2, with 8 bases aligning to TRBD2. Per germline, CDR1 MNHEY and CDR2 SMNVEV (reference sequence). V shed 6 bases, J shed 9 bases, and the junction held 12 bases outside the gene matches. This CDR3 comprises 15 residues.

The DNA of the CDR3 is TGCGCCAGCAGCACCTCGACAGGGAACGAGCAGTACTTC. Encoded protein: CASSTSTGNEQYF. The chain carries TRBV5-1 and TRBJ2-7; 7 bases align to TRBD1. Germline V CDR1 and CDR2: SGHRS, YFSETQ. There are 13 residues in the CDR3. J gave up 5 bases and V 4 bases, and 6 bases lay outside the gene matches. The full variable domain, in which reference TRBV5-1 and TRBJ2-7 provide the parts outside the CDR3, is KAGVTQTPRYLIKTRGQQVTLSCSPISGHRSVSWYQQTPGQGLQFLFEYFSETQRNKGNFPGRFSGRQFSNSRSEMNVSTLELGDSALYLCASSTSTGNEQYFGPGTRLTVT.

The rearrangement links TRBV9 to TRBJ2-2; a possible D gene is TRBD2 (7 bases). Germline CDR1 and CDR2: SGDLS and YYNGEE. With 3 bases removed from V and 7 bases from J, the gap between germline ends came to 25 bases. This CDR3 region has 18 residues. This chain's CDR3 is CASSGGRGEGPFVGELFF. The CDR3 region has the DNA TGTGCCAGCAGCGGGGGGAGGGGGGAGGGTCCCTTCGTCGGGGAGCTGTTTTTT.

CDR3 amino acids: CASSERGRRNQETQYF. DNA of the CDR3: TGTGCCAGCAGCGAAAGGGGCAGGAGAAACCAAGAGACCCAGTACTTC. The genes are TRBV25-1 and TRBJ2-5; D perhaps matches TRBD1 (5 bases). Trimming pared 6 bases from V and 0 bases from J, leaving 17 bases between. Germline CDR1 reads MGHDK; CDR2 reads SYGVNS. The CDR3 sequence is 16 residues long.

This chain links TRBV10-3 with TRBJ1-5; possibly TRBD1 for D (6 bases). V was trimmed by 2 bases and J by 7 bases, leaving 9 bases between them. Germline-derived CDR1 and CDR2 are ENHRY and SYGVKD. The CDR3 extends over 13 amino acids. CDR3 sequence: CAISEGQGQPQHF. The CDR3 DNA reads TGTGCCATCAGTGAGGGGCAGGGGCAGCCCCAGCATTTT.

J is TRBJ2-1 and V is TRBV9; D is uncertain. The V gene lost 3 bases and the J gene lost 10 bases, with 8 bases spanning the gap. Germline V lookup: CDR1 SGDLS, CDR2 YYNGEE. CDR3 size: 11 residues. In nucleotides, the CDR3 is TGTGCCAGCAGCGCAGGCTTCGAGCAGTTCTTC. This translates into CASSAGFEQFF.

The chain carries TRBV10-1 and TRBJ2-7; 8 bases match TRBD1. Unmatched junction bases numbered 6, after V lost 6 bases and J lost 2 bases. The germline CDR1 and CDR2 sequences are WNHNN and SYGVQD (reference sequence). The CDR3 is made up of 14 amino acids. The CDR3 sequence: CASRPGQEPYEQYF. DNA of the CDR3: TGCGCCAGCAGGCCGGGACAGGAACCCTACGAGCAGTACTTC.